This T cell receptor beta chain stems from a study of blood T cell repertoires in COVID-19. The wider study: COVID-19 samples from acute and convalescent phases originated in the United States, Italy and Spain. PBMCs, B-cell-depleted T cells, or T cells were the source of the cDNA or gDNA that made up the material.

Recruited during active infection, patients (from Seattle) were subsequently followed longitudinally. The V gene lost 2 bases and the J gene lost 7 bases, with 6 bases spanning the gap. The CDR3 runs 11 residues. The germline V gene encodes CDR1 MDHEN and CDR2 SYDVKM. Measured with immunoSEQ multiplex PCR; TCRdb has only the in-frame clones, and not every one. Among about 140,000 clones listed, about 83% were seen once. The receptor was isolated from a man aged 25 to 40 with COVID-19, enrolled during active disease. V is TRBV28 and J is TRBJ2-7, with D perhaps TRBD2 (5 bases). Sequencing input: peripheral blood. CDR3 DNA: TGTGCCAGCAGTTTACCGGGGGAGCAGTACTTC. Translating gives CASSLPGEQYF. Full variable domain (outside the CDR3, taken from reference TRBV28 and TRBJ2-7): DVKVTQSSRYLVKRTGEKVFLECVQDMDHENMFWYRQDPGLGLRLIYFSYDVKMKEKGDIPEGYSVSREKKERFSLILESASTNQTSMYLCASSLPGEQYFGPGTRLTVT.